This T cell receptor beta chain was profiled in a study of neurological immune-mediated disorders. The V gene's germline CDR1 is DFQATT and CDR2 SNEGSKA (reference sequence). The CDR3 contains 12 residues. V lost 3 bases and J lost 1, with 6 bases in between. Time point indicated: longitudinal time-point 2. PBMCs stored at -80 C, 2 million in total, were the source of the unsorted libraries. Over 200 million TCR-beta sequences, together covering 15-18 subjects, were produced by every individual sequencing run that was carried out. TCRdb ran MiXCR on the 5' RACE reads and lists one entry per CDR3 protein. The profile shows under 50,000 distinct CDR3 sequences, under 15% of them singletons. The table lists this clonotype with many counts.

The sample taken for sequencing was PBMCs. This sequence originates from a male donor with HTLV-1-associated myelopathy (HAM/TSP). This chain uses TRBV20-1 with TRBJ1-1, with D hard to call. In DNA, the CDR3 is TGCAGTGCTAGGAATCAGAACACTGAAGCTTTCTTT. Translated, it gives CSARNQNTEAFF.